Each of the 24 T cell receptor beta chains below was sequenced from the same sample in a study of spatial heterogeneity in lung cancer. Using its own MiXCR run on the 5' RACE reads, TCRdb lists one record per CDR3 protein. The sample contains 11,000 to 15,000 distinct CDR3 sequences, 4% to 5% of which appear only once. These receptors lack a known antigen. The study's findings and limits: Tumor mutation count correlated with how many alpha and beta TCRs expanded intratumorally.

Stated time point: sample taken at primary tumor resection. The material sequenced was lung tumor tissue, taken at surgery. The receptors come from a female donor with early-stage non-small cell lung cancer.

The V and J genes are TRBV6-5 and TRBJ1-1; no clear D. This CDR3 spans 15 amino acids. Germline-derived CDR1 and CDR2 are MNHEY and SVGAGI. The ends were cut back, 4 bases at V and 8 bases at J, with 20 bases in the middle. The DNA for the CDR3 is TGTGCCAGCAGTTTCTCGAAGTGGATGTCGGCCGAAGCTTTCTTT. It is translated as CASSFSKWMSAEAFF.

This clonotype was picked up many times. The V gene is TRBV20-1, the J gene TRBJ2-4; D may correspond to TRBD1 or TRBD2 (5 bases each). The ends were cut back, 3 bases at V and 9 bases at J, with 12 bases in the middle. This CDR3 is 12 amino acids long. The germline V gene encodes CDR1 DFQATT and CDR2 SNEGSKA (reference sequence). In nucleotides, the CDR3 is TGCAGTGCTAGGGCCGGGGCTCCCATTCAGTACTTC. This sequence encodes CSARAGAPIQYF.

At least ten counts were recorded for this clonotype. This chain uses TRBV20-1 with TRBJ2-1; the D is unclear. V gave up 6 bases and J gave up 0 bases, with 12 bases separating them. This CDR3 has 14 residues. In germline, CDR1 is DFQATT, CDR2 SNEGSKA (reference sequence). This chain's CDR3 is CSASTRRSYNEQFF. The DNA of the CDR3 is TGCAGTGCCTCAACAAGACGCTCCTACAATGAGCAGTTCTTC.

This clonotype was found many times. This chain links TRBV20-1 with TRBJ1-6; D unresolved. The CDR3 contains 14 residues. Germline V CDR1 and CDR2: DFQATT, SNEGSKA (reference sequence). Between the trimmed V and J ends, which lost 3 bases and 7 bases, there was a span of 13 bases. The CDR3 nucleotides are TGCAGTGCTAGTTCGGGGAGGTCCAATTCACCCCTCCACTTT. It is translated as CSASSGRSNSPLHF.

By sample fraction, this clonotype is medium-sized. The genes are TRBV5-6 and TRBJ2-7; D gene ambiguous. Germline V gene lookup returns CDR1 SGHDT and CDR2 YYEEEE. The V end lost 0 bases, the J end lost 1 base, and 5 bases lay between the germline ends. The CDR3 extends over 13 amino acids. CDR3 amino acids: CASSLGQSYEQYF. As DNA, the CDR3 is TGTGCCAGCAGCTTGGGGCAGTCCTACGAGCAGTACTTC.

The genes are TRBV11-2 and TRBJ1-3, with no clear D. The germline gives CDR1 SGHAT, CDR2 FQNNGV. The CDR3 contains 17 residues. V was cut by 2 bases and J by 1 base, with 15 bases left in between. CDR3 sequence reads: CASSLFGREQSGNTIYF. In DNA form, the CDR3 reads TGTGCCAGCAGCTTATTTGGTCGTGAACAGTCTGGAAACACCATATATTTT. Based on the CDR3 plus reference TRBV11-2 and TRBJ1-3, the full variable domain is EAGVAQSPRYKIIEKRQSVAFWCNPISGHATLYWYQQILGQGPKLLIQFQNNGVVDDSQLPKDRFSAERLKGVDSTLKIQPAKLEDSAVYLCASSLFGREQSGNTIYFGEGSWLTVV.

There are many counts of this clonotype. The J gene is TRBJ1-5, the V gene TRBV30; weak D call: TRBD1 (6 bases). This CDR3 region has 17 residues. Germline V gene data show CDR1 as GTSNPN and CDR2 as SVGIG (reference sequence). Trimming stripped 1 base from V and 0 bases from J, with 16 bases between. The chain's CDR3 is CAWSGFQGTYSNQPQHF. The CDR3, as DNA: TGTGCCTGGAGTGGTTTTCAGGGGACATATAGCAATCAGCCCCAGCATTTT.

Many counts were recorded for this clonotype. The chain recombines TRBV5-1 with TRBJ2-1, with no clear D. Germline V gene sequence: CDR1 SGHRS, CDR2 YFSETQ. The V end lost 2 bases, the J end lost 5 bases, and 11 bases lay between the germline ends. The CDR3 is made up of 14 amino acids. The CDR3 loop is CASSLSPGNNEQFF. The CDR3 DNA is TGCGCCAGCAGCTTATCCCCAGGCAACAATGAGCAGTTCTTC.

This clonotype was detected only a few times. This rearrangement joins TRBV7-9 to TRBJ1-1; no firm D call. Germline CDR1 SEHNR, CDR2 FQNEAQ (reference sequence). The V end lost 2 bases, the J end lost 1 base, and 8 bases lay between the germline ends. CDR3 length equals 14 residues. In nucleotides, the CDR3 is TGTGCCAGCAGCTTAATCTCGGAGAACACTGAAGCTTTCTTT. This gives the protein CASSLISENTEAFF. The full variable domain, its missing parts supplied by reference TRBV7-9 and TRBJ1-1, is DTGVSQNPRHKITKRGQNVTFRCDPISEHNRLYWYRQTLGQGPEFLTYFQNEAQLEKSRLLSDRFSAERPKGSFSTLEIQRTEQGDSAMYLCASSLISENTEAFFGQGTRLTVV.

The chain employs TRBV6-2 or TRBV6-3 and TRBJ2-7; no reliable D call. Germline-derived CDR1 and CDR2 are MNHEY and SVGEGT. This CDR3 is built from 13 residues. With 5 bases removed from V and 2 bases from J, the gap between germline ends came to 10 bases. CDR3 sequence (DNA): TGTGCCAGCAGTCTTACTGGTACCTACGAGCAGTACTTC. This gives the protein CASSLTGTYEQYF.

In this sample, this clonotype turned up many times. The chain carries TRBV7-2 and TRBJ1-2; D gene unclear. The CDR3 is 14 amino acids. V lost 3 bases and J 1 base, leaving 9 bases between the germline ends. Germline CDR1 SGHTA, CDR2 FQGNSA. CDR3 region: CASSLRNVNYGYTF. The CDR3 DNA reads TGTGCCAGCAGCTTGAGGAACGTTAACTATGGCTACACCTTC.

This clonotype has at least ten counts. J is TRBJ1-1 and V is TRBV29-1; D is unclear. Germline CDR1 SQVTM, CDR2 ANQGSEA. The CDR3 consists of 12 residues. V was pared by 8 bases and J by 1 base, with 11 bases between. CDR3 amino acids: CSTRRRNTEAFF. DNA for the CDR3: TGCAGCACTAGACGGAGGAACACTGAAGCTTTCTTT.

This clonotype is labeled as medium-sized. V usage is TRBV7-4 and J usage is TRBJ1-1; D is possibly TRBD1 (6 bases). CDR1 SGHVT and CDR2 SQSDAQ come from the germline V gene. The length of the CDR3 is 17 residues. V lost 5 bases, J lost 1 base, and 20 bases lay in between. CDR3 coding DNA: TGTGCCAGCAGCCCAGGGGCCGGTCGACGGTCGAACACTGAAGCTTTCTTT. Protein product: CASSPGAGRRSNTEAFF.

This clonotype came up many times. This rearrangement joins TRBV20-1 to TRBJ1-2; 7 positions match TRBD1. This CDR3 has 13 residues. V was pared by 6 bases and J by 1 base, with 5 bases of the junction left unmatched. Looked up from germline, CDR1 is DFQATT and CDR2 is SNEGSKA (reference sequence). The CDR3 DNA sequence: TGCAGTGCGAGGGACAGTTATAACTATGGCTACACCTTC. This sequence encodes CSARDSYNYGYTF.

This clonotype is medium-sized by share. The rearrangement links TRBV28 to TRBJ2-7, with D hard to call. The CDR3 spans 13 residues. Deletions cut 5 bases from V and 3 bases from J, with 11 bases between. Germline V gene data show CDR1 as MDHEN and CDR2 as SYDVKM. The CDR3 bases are TGTGCCAGCAGTCCCCATGGGGTCTACGAGCAGTACTTC. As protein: CASSPHGVYEQYF.

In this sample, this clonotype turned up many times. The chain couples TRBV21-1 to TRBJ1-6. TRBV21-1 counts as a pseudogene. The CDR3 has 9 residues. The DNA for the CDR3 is TGTGCCAGCAGCTCGTCCCTCCACTTT. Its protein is CASSSSLHF.

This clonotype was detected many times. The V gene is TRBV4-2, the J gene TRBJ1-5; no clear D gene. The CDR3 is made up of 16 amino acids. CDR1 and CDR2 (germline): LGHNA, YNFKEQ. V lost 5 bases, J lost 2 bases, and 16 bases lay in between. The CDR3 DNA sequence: TGTGCCAGCAGCGAAAGACCTGGATCAGGCAATCAGCCCCAGCATTTT. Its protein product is CASSERPGSGNQPQHF.

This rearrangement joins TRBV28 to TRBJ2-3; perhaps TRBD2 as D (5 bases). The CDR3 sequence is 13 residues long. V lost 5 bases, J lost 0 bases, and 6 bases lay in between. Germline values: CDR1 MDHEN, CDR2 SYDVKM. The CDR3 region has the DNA TGTGCCAGCAGTCCGGGGAGCACAGATACGCAGTATTTT. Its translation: CASSPGSTDTQYF.

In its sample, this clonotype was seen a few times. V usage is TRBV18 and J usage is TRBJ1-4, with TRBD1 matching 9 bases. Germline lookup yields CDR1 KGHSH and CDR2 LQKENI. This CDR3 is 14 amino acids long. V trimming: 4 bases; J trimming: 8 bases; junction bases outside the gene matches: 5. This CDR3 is CASSLGTGKEKLFF. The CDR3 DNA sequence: TGTGCCAGCTCACTTGGGACAGGGAAGGAAAAACTGTTTTTT.

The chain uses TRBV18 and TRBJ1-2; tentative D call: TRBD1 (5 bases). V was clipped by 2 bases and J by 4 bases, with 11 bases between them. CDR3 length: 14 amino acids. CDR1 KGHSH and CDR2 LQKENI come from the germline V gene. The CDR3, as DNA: TGTGCCAGCTCACCAGCGAGTGGGGCCTATGGCTACACCTTC. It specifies CASSPASGAYGYTF.

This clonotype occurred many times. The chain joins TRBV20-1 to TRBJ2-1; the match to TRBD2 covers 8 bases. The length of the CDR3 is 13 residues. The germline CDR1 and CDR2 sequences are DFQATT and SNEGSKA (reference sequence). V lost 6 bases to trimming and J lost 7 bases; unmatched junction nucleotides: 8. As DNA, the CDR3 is TGCAGTGCCCCATCACGGGGGGGGAATGAGCAGTTCTTC. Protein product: CSAPSRGGNEQFF.

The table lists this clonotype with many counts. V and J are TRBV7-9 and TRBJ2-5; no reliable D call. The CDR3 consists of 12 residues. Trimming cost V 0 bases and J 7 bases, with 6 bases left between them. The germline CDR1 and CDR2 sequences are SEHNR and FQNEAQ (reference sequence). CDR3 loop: CASSLALGTQYF. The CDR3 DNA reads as TGTGCCAGCAGCTTAGCTCTGGGGACCCAGTACTTC.

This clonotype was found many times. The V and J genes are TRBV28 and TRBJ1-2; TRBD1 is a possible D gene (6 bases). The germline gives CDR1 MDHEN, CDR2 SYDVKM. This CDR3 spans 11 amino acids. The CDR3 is CSVAGAYGYTF. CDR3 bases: TGTTCCGTTGCAGGGGCCTATGGCTACACCTTC.

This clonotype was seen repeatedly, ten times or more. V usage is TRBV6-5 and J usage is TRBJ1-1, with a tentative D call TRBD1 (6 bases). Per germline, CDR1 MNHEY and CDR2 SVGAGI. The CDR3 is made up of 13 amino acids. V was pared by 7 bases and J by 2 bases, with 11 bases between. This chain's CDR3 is CASTLGTNTEAFF. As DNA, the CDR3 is TGTGCCAGCACCCTGGGGACAAACACTGAAGCTTTCTTT.